Sequencing of this T cell receptor (beta chain) was carried out in a study of Graves' ophthalmopathy and Graves' hyperthyroidism. Germline CDR1 LGHDT, CDR2 YNNKEL (reference sequence). The CDR3 has 16 amino acids. The ends were cut back, 0 bases at V and 1 base at J, with 12 bases in the middle. TCR beta CDR3 regions were amplified from RNA transcripts. First-round RT-PCR with HTBI primers preceded a second-round multiplex PCR. TCRdb reanalysed the multiplex PCR reads using MiXCR and keeps one entry per CDR3 protein. Of about 640,000 distinct CDR3 sequences listed, about two fifths were seen once; the top ten hold over 2.5%.

This clonotype was obtained from an adult man with Graves' ophthalmopathy. Specimen: peripheral blood. This sequence joins TRBV3-1 and TRBJ2-5; D is perhaps TRBD1 (5 bases). The CDR3 here is CASSQDMGQGQETQYF. DNA of the CDR3: TGTGCCAGCAGCCAAGATATGGGGCAGGGCCAAGAGACCCAGTACTTC.